Sequencing of this T cell receptor (beta chain) was carried out in a study of cytomegalovirus exposure and HLA in healthy donors (TCRdb year 2017). Regarding the complete study: According to an earlier analysis of several hundred of the donors, about 179 million T cells yielded over 100 million unique TCR beta sequences and 250 to 350 Gb of sequence data. Approximately 300 gigabases of sequencing data and around 88 million unique TCR sequences made up an early release that covered approximately 650 HLA-typed donors. The genetic ancestry cluster associated with self-reported Caucasian donors included about 84% of the roughly 360 genotyped donors. The aim of the study was to test whether cataloging public T cell receptors could identify signatures of past pathogen exposure. The T cell repertoires of 670 or so subjects were profiled by immunosequencing and related to cytomegalovirus serostatus. Besides the first cohort of around 700 subjects, a separate validation cohort made up of 90 to 150 different subjects was used. To predict cytomegalovirus infection status, the study combined high-throughput TCR immunosequencing, statistical association of individual TCRs with disease status, and machine learning. A later analysis re-examined previously published TCR beta repertoires from about 670 donors and added high-resolution HLA genotyping to investigate patterns of TCR occurrence. Rather than drawing on any new phenotypic data, the later analysis identified candidate immune exposures from TCR beta sequences and the way those sequences occurred across donors. To decide whether each TCR beta V gene segment behaved as functional or pseudogenic, an earlier analysis of some 600 of the donors relied on high-throughput TCR beta sequencing. Donor age, sex, ethnicity and CMV serostatus were compiled together with the repertoire data. Genome-wide SNP genotypes for about 65% of the 666 donors were used in a later genetic analysis, which treated that subset as a discovery cohort. All discovery cohort repertoires had been generated on a single sequencing platform. HLA typing included class I and class II loci at four-digit resolution. The number of donors typed differed by locus, with roughly 629-640 for A, B, C, DRB1 and DQB1, roughly 520 for DQA1, 600 to 610 for DPA1, and some 450 for DPB1. Several DR-DQ haplotypes were treated as single units for association and clustering because of strong linkage in the cohort. Across approximately 400 genotyped donors of the cohort, an average of roughly 250,000 unique TCR beta nucleotide sequences per donor were sequenced, and 15% to 20% of those sequences were non-productive.

Library construction relied on the immunoSEQ multiplex PCR assay. For the multiplex PCR, a mixture combining 60 forward primers for TCR Vbeta segments and 13 reverse primers for TCR Jbeta segments was used. A multiplex PCR assay on genomic DNA amplified the CDR3 region of rearranged TCR beta genes. The amplified TCR beta libraries were sequenced on the Illumina HiSeq System as 87-base-pair reads. The original methods were these. A later analysis tallied around 82 million unique TCR beta chains across the 650 to 750 repertoires, and some 12 million of those chains were shared by two or more donors. Raw reads were error-corrected and collapsed into unique sequences with a nearest-neighbor algorithm that merged closely related sequences to remove PCR and sequencing errors. CDR3 sequences were aligned to IMGT reference sequences to assign V, D and J gene segments. For a sequence to be retained, a match of at least six nucleotides was required to both a V gene segment and a J gene segment. A rearrangement was called productive if the CDR3 had no stop codons and remained in frame with V and J, and every other rearrangement was called non-productive. CDR3 was defined according to IMGT convention as the region running from the second conserved V-encoded cysteine to the conserved J-encoded phenylalanine. In an earlier analysis of approximately 590 of the donors, sequences lacking an unambiguous match to a single V gene segment were excluded. In an earlier analysis of 450 to 700 of the donors, V segments were called functional above 56.7% productive rearrangements and were called segregating when the between-donor standard deviation exceeded 5%. A statistical classification framework was developed to diagnose cytomegalovirus status using the catalog of TCR beta chain sequences. A later analysis assigned V and J genes by comparing TCR nucleotide sequences with IMGT/GENE-DB human TR gene sequences. In a later analysis, CDR3 sequences and most-parsimonious VDJ recombination scenarios were assigned using the TCRdist pipeline. In a later analysis, each TCR beta chain was defined by its CDR3 amino acid sequence together with its V-gene family, and reads without a unique V-gene family were excluded. To address suspected cross-contamination and a sequencing artifact, a later analysis removed around 590 highly shared, low-generation-probability nucleotide sequences. In a later analysis, a clonal expansion index for each public chain was calculated from normalized within-repertoire ranks of inferred template counts. A later analysis computed generation probabilities with a VDJ recombination model fitted to out-of-frame rearrangements, and checked the results against IGoR. A later analysis scored TCR-TCR, TCR-HLA and TCR-CMV co-occurrence with hypergeometric tests, applying a repertoire-size bias correction to TCR pairs. A later analysis estimated false discovery rates by permuting HLA or CMV assignments 20 times. In a later analysis, co-occurring TCRs were grouped with DBSCAN, and TCRdist sequence similarity was added when clustering was performed within HLA-allele-positive subsets. Repertoires with fewer than 30,000 or more than 120,000 public chains were left out of co-occurrence clustering, as were four to six repertoires with anomalous nucleotide sharing. TCRdb provides this immuneACCESS table in a form limited to in-frame rearrangements. Some clones are lacking; in checked studies, under half of them reflect an unresolved V gene, and why the rest are absent is not known. For V, J and clone size, that table is used; D and trimming come from the DNA. The sample table contains 150,000 to 200,000 clones; only one count was recorded for less than 85% of them. About 1.4% of the sample is in the top ten clones.

The germline V gene specifies MNHNS as CDR1 and SASEGT as CDR2. Trimming takes 2 bases from V and 4 bases from J, and the germline ends sit 14 bases apart. The CDR3 goes from the cysteine to the phenylalanine over 15 residues. Here the CDR3 DNA is all that survives: 45 bases in frame from base 1. In total, approximately 700 healthy bone marrow donors made up the cohort. Cohort members were all nominally healthy when sampled, although unrecorded immune exposures were likely present. The donor was CMV seropositive and was included in the group of 289 seropositive cohort members. A peripheral blood sample was collected from each donor, and TCR beta sequencing was performed on peripheral blood mononuclear cells. The Qiagen DNeasy Blood Extraction Kit was used to extract genomic DNA from the blood cell samples. The paper as a whole reports these results and caveats: A group of highly shared sequence variants was considered likely to be a technical artifact of the sequencing pipeline. A total of roughly 160 TCR beta chains were listed by the study as associated with cytomegalovirus. According to the authors, the approach could potentially be generalized to other disease states and immunological phenotypes. The presence/absence analyses assumed that sequencing depth was roughly uniform across donors, and that assumption may not be true. Several of the top co-occurrence clusters appeared to be linked to parvovirus B19, influenza, CMV and Epstein-Barr virus, according to a later analysis. At a false discovery rate of 0.05, a later analysis linked some 18,000 TCR beta sequences to specific HLA alleles. Some 16 rarely observed V segments, including chromosome 9 orphons, were excluded from the earlier analysis of several hundred of the donors because counts were too low. A later analysis found that TCR association rates varied across HLA loci, with DRB1 alleles showing the most associated TCRs and HLA-C alleles the fewest. A later genetic analysis reported fewer N-insertions in productive TCRs among donors in an Asian-associated ancestry cluster than the roughly 700-donor mean. Strong co-occurrence of HLA alleles, especially DR and DQ, made assigning TCR associations to individual alleles difficult. A further reported finding was that TCR beta sequences accurately predicted the HLA-A and HLA-B alleles for most subjects in the first cohort. Because some donors lacked HLA typing at each locus, the association tests relied only on the typed subset. A later genetic analysis associated a missense DCLRE1C variant with V-gene and J-gene trimming of TCR beta chains, and an independent cohort replicated the association. The only immune exposure information available for the cohort was CMV serostatus. A later analysis found that most CMV-associated TCR beta chains appeared HLA-restricted, with HLA associations seemingly driven largely by CMV exposure. Cytomegalovirus status was reported to be diagnosed by the classifier with high specificity and sensitivity in both the original and validation cohorts. Most TCR sequences were observed very rarely across donors, whereas some public TCRs were present in many individuals. The cohort was sequenced for TCR beta chains only, and without alpha or paired-chain data the features that could be detected were limited. Because the 87-base-pair reads could not distinguish some IMGT-functional V segments, including TRBV6-2 and TRBV6-3, those segments were excluded. Correlated functional status among segregating V segments might be attributable to linkage disequilibrium, but an unknown experimental factor could not be ruled out. In an earlier analysis of some 640 of the donors, most TCR beta V segments were observed in productive rearrangements about 87% or about 30% of the time, broadly matching IMGT annotations. Three of the identified cytomegalovirus-associated TCR beta chains were confirmed in vitro to be specific for cytomegalovirus antigens. In a later analysis, HLA-associated TCR beta chains were found to be more clonally expanded and to have lower generation probabilities than equally common non-associated chains.

Comments on this clone: Its antigen specificity is not known. Per-nucleotide qualities are absent, and no much larger clonotype sits a single base away.

The chain is assembled from TRBV6-1 and TRBJ2-5, with the D gene too uncertain to name. The TCR originated in a girl aged 10-17 years in good health and CMV-seropositive. Input material: PBMCs. The DNA sequence is given as TGTGCCAGCAGTGAAATATTCCCAATCAGAGAGACCCAGTACTTC. It specifies CASSEIFPIRETQYF.